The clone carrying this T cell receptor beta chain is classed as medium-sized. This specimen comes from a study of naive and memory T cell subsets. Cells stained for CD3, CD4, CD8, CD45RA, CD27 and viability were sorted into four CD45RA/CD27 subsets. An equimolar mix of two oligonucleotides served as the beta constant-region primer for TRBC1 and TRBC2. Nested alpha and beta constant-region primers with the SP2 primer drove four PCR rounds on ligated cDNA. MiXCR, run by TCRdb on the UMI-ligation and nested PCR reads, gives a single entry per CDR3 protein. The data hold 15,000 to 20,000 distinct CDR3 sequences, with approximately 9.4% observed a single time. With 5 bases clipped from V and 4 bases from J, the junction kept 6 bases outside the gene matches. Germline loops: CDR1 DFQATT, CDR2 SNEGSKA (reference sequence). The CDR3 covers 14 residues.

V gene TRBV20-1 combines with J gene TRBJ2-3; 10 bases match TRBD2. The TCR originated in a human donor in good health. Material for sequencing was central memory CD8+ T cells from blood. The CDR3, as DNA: TGCAGTGCTCACAGCGGGGGGGCAGCAGATACGCAGTATTTT. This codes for CSAHSGGAADTQYF.